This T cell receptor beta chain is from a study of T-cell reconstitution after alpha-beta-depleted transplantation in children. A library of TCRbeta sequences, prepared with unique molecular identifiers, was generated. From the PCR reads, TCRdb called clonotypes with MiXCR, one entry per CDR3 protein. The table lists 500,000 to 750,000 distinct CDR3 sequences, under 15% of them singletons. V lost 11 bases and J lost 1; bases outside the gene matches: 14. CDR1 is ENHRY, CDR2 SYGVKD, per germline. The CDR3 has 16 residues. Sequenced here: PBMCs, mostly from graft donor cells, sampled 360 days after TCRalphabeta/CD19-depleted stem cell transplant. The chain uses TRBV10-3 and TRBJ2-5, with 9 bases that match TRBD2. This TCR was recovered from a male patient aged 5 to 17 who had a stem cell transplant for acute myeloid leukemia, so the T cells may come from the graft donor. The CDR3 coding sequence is TGTGCCTCAGCAAGGGCTAGCGGGACACCCCAAGAGACCCAGTACTTC. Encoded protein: CASARASGTPQETQYF.